This TCR beta chain comes out of a study of blood T cells in healthy people across ages. Primers used in a second PCR of roughly 7 to 11 cycles were a sample-barcoded 5' primer and a J-beta primer mix. Tagging of each cDNA molecule was performed by a template-switch adaptor with 12 random nucleotides. TCRdb re-called the 5' RACE reads with MiXCR, one entry per CDR3 protein. The repertoire holds over 1,200,000 distinct CDR3 sequences, with 45% to 70% as singletons. Study findings and constraints: Diversity of TCR beta per million T cells declined in a roughly linear way with age.

CDR3 size: 15 residues. V was trimmed by 4 bases and J by 3 bases, leaving 15 bases between them. Germline CDR1 and CDR2: MNHEY and SMNVEV (reference sequence). Of note for this clonotype: As yet, its antigen is unknown.

The V call is TRBV27, the J call TRBJ1-2, with D possibly TRBD1 on 5 matching bases. Source material: blood. This receptor was identified in a man younger than 35 in good health. The CDR3 nucleotides read TGTGCCAGCAGTTCACTCAAGACAGCATACTATGGCTACACCTTC. Translation: CASSSLKTAYYGYTF.